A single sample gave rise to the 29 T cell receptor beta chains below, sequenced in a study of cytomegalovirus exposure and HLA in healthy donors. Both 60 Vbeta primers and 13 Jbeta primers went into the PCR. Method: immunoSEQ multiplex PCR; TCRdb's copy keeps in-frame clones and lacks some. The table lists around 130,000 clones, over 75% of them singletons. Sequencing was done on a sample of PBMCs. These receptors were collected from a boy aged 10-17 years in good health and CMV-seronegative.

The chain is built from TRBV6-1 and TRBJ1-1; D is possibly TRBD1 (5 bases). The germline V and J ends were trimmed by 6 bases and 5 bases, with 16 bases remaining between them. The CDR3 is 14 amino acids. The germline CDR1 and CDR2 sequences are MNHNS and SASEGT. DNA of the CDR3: TGTGCCAGCAGGGTGTTTGGGGGGGAGACTGAAGCTTTCTTT. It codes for CASRVFGGETEAFF.

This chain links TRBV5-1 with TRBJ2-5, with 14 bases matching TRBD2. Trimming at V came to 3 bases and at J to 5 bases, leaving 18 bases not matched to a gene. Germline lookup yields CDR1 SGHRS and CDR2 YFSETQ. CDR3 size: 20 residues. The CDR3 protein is CASSSTIPRLAGGRWETQYF. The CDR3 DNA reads TGCGCCAGCAGCTCTACTATCCCGAGACTAGCGGGAGGGAGGTGGGAGACCCAGTACTTC.

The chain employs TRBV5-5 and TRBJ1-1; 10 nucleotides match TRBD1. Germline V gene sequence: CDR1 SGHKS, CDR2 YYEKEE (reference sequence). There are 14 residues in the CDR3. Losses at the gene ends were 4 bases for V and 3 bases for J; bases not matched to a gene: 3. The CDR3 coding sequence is TGTGCCAGCAGCGACAGGGGGCGCGACACTGAAGCTTTCTTT. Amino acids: CASSDRGRDTEAFF.

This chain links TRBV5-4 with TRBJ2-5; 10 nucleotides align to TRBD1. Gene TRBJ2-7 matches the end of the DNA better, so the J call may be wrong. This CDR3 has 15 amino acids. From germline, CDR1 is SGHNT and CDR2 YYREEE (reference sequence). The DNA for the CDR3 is TGTGCCAGCAGCTTGGGGACAGGGGGTAACGCCGAGCAGTACTTC. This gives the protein CASSLGTGGNAEQYF.

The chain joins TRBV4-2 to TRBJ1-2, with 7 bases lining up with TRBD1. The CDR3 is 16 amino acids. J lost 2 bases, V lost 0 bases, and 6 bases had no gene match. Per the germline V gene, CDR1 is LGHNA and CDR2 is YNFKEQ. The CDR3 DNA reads TGTGCCAGCAGCCAAGAATGGGACAGCGGCAACTATGGCTACACCTTC. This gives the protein CASSQEWDSGNYGYTF.

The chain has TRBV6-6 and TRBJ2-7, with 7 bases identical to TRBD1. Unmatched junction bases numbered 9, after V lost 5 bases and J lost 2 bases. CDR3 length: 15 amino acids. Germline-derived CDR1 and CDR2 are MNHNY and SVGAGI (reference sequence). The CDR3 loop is CASSQYMTGTYEQYF. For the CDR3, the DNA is TGTGCCAGCAGTCAGTATATGACAGGGACCTACGAGCAGTACTTC.

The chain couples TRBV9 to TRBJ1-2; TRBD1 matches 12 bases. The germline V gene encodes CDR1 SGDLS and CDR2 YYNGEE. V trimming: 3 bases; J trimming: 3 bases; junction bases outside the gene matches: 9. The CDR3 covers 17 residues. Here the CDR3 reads CASSGEGTGGSYYGYTF. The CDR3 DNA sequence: TGTGCCAGCAGCGGAGAAGGGACAGGGGGCTCGTACTATGGCTACACCTTC.

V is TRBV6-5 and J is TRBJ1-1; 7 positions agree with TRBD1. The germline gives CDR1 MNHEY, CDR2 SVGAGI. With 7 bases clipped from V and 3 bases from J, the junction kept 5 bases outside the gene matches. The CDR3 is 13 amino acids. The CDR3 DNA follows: TGTGCCAGCACCTCCGGGACAGACACTGAAGCTTTCTTT. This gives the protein CASTSGTDTEAFF.

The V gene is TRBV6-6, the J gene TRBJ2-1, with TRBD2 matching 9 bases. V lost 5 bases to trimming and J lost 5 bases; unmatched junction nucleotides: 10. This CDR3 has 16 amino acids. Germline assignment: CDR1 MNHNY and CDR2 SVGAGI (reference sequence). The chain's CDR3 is CASSPRLAEIHNEQFF. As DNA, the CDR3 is TGTGCCAGCAGTCCCCGACTAGCGGAGATCCACAATGAGCAGTTCTTC.

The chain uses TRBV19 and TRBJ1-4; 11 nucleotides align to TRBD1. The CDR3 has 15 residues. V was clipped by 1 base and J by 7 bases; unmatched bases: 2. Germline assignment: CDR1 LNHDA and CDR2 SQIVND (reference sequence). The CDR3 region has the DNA TGTGCCAGTAGTATAGGCGGGACAGGGGGTGAAAAACTGTTTTTT. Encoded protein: CASSIGGTGGEKLFF.

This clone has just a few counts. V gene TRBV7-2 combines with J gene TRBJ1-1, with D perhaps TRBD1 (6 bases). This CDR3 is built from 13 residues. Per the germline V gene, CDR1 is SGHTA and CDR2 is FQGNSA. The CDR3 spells CAVREGGGTEAFF. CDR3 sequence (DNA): TGTGCAGTGAGGGAGGGGGGCGGCACTGAAGCTTTCTTT.

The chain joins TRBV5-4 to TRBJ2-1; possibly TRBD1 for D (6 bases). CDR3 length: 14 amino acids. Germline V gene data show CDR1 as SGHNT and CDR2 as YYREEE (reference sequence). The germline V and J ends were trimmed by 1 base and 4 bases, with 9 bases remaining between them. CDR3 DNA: TGTGCCAGCAGCTTGTGGGGGCGGTACAATGAGCAGTTCTTC. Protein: CASSLWGRYNEQFF.

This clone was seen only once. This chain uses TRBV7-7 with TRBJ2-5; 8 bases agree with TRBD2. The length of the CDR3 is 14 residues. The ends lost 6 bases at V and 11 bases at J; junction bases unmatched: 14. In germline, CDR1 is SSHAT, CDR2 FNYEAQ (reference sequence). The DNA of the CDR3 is TGTGCCAGCAGTGCAACTAGCGGACCTATGAAACAGTACTTC. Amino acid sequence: CASSATSGPMKQYF.

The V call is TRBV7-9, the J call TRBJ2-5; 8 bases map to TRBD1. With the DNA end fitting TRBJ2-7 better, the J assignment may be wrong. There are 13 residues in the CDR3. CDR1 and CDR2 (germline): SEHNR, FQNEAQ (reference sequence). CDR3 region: CASSAGQGGEQYF. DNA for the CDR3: TGTGCCAGCAGCGCCGGACAGGGCGGCGAGCAGTACTTC.

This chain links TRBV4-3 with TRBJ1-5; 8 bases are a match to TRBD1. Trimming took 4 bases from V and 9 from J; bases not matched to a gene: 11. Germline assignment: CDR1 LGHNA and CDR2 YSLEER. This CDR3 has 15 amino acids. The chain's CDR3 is CASSRGPTGEWPQHF. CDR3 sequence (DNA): TGCGCCAGCAGCCGTGGACCGACAGGGGAATGGCCCCAGCATTTT.

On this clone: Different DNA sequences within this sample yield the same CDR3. In DNA form, the CDR3 reads TGTGCCAGTAGTCGTCTGAACACTGAAGCTTTCTTT. Protein: CASSRLNTEAFF. The chain links TRBV19 to TRBJ1-1; no clear D. V was trimmed by 5 bases and J by 0 bases, leaving 4 bases between them. The CDR3 runs 12 residues. The V gene's germline CDR1 is LNHDA and CDR2 SQIVND (reference sequence).

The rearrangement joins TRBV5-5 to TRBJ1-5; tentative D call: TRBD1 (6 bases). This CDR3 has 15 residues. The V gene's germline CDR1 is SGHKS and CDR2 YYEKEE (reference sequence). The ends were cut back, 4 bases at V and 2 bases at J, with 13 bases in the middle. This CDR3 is CASSVQGPGNQPQHF. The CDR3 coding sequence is TGTGCCAGCAGCGTACAGGGCCCGGGCAATCAGCCCCAGCATTTT.

The CDR3 sequence is CASSQVVQAFSGNTIYF. The CDR3, as DNA: TGCGCCAGCAGCCAAGTCGTACAGGCCTTCTCTGGAAACACCATATATTTT. This chain links TRBV4-1 with TRBJ1-3; perhaps TRBD1 as D (5 bases). The CDR3 sequence is 17 residues long. Germline CDR1 reads MGHRA; CDR2 reads YSYEKL. V was cut by 1 base and J by 0 bases, with 13 bases left in between.

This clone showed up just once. The CDR3 bases are TGTGCCAGCAGCTTAGCCGTAGGACAAACCTACGAGCAGTACTTC. This sequence encodes CASSLAVGQTYEQYF. The chain joins TRBV7-2 to TRBJ2-7; possible D gene TRBD1, 5 bases. CDR1 SGHTA and CDR2 FQGNSA come from the germline V gene. This CDR3 is 15 amino acids long. V was pared by 0 bases and J by 2 bases, with 11 bases between.

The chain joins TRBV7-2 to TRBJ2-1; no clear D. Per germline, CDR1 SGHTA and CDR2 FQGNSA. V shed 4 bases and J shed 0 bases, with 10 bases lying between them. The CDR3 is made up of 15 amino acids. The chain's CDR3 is CASSSDKDSYNEQFF. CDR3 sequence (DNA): TGTGCCAGCAGCTCCGACAAAGACTCCTACAATGAGCAGTTCTTC.

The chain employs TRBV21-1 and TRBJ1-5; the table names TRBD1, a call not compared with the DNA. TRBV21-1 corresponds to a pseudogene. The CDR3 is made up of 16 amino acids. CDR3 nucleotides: TGTGCCAGCAGCGCCGGACAGGGGGCGGTTAATCAGCCCCAGCATTTT. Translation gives CASSAGQGAVNQPQHF.

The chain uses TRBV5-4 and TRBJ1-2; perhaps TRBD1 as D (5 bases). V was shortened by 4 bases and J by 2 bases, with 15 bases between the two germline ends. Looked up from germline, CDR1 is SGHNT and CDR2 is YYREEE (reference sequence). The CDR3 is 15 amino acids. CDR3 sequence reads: CASSTKQDGNYGYTF. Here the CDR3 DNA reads TGTGCCAGCAGCACAAAACAGGACGGGAACTATGGCTACACCTTC.

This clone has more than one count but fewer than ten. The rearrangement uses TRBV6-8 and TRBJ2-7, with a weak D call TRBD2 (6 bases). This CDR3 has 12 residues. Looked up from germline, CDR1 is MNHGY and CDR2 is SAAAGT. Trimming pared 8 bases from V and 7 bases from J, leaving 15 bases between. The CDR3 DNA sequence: TGTGCCAGCCCCGGTTGGGGGAGGGAGCAGTACTTC. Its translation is CASPGWGREQYF.

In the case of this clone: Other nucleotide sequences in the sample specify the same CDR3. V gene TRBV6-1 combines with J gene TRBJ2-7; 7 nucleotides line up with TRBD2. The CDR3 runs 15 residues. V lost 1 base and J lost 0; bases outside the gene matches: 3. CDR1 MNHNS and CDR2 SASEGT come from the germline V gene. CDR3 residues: CASSEVGGSSYEQYF. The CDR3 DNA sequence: TGTGCCAGCAGTGAAGTGGGAGGGAGCTCCTACGAGCAGTACTTC.

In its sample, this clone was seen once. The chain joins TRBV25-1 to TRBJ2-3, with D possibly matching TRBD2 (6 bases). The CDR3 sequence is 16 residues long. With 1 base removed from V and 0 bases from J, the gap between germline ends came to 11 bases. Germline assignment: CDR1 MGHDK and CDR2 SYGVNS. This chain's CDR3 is CASSESRGSSTDTQYF. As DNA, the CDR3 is TGTGCCAGCAGTGAATCGCGGGGCTCAAGCACAGATACGCAGTATTTT.

CDR3 region: CASSYAGGTEAFF. In DNA, the CDR3 is TGTGCCAGCAGTTACGCAGGGGGCACTGAAGCTTTCTTT. V gene TRBV6-5 combines with J gene TRBJ1-1; 7 bases are a match to TRBD1. V shed 2 bases, J shed 4 bases, and the junction held 1 base outside the gene matches. Germline CDR1 and CDR2: MNHEY and SVGAGI. This CDR3 spans 13 amino acids.

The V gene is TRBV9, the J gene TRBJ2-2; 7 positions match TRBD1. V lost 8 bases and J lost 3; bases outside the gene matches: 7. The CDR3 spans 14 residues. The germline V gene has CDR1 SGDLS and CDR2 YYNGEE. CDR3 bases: TGTGCCAGTGGGACAGACCCCTACACCGGGGAGCTGTTTTTT. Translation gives CASGTDPYTGELFF.

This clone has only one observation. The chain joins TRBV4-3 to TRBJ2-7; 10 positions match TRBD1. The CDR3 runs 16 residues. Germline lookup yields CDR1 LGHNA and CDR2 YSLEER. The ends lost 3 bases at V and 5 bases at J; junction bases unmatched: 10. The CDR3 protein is CASSHVGQGRYHEQYF. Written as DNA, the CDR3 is TGCGCCAGCAGCCACGTGGGACAGGGGAGATATCACGAGCAGTACTTC.

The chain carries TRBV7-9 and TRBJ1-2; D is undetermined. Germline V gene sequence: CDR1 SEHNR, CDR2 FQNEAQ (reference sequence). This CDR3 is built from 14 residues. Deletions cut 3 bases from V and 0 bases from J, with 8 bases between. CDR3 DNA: TGTGCCAGCAGCTTGGGAGAAGCTAACTATGGCTACACCTTC. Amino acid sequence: CASSLGEANYGYTF.